This T cell receptor beta chain was obtained from a study of CD8 T cells in Susac syndrome. cDNA came from roughly 0.53 to 1 ug RNA primed by random hexamers. Amplification of TCR beta CDR3 across 54 Vbeta and 13 Jbeta was performed with immunoSEQ multiplex PCR. TCRdb passed the immunoSEQ multiplex PCR reads through MiXCR, listing each CDR3 protein once. Found here are hundreds of thousands of distinct CDR3 sequences, more than 75% of them singletons; the top ten hold over 0.09%. This CDR3 spans 15 amino acids. The germline V gene has CDR1 DFQATT and CDR2 SNEGSKA (reference sequence). Losses at the gene ends were 2 bases for V and 2 bases for J; bases not matched to a gene: 3.

The TCR sequence derives from a human donor with multiple sclerosis. Input material: CD8+ T cells from PBMCs. The rearrangement joins TRBV20-1 to TRBJ2-1, with 10 bases lining up with TRBD1. Here the CDR3 reads CSARSDRGTYNEQFF. CDR3 DNA: TGCAGTGCTAGATCGGACAGGGGGACCTACAATGAGCAGTTCTTC.